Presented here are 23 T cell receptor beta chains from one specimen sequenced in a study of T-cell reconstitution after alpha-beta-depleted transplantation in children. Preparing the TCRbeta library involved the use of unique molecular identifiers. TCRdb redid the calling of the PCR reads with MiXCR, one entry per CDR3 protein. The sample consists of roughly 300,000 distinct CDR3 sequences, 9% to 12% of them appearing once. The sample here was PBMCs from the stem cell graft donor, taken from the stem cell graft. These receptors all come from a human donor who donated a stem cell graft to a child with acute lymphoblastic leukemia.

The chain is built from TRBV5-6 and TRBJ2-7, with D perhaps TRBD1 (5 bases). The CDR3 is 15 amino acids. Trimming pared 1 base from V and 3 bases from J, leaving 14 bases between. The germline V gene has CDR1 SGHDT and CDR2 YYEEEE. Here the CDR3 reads CASSLPSGLSYEQYF. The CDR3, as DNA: TGTGCCAGCAGCTTGCCGTCAGGGCTCAGCTACGAGCAGTACTTC.

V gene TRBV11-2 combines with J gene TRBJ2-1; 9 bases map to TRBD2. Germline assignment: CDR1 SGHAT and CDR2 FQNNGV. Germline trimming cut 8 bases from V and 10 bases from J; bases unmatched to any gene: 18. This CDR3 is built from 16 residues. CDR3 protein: CASSGDRLAVVGEQFF. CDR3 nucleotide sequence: TGTGCCAGCTCCGGGGACAGACTAGCGGTCGTGGGAGAGCAGTTCTTC.

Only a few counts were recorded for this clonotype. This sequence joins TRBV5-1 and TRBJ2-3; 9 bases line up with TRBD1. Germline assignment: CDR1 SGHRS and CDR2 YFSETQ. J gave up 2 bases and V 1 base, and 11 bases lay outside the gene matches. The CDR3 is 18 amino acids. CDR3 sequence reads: CASSLTAIGQGNTDTQYF. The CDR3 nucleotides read TGCGCCAGCAGCTTGACCGCGATCGGACAGGGGAACACAGATACGCAGTATTTT. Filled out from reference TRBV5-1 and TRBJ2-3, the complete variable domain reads KAGVTQTPRYLIKTRGQQVTLSCSPISGHRSVSWYQQTPGQGLQFLFEYFSETQRNKGNFPGRFSGRQFSNSRSEMNVSTLELGDSALYLCASSLTAIGQGNTDTQYFGPGTRLTVL.

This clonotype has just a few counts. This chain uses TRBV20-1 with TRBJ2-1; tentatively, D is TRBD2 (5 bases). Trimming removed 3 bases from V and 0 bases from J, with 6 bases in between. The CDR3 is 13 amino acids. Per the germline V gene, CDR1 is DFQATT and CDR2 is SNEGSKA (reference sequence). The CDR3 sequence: CSARDFSYNEQFF. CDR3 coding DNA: TGCAGTGCTAGGGACTTCTCCTACAATGAGCAGTTCTTC.

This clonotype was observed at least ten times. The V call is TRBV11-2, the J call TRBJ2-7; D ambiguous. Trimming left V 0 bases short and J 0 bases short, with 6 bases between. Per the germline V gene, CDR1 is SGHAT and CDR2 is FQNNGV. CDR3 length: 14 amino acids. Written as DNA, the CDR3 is TGTGCCAGCAGCTTAGAGTCTAGCTCCTACGAGCAGTACTTC. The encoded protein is CASSLESSSYEQYF.

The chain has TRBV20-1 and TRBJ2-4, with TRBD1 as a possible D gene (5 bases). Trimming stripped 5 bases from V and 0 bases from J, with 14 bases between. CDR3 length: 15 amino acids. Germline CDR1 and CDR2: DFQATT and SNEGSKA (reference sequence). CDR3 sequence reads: CSADQGAVAKNIQYF. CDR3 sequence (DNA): TGCAGTGCTGACCAAGGGGCGGTAGCCAAAAACATTCAGTACTTC.

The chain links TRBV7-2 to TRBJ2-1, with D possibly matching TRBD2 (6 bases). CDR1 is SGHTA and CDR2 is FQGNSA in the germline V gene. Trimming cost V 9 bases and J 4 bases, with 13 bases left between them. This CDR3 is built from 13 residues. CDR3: CASEVGGYNEQFF. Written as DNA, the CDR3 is TGTGCCAGTGAAGTCGGGGGATACAATGAGCAGTTCTTC.

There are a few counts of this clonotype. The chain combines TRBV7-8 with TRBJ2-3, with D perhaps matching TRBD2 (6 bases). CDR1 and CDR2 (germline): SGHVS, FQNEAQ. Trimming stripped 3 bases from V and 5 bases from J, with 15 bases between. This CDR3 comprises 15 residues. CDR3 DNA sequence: TGTGCCAGCAGCTTTTTGGAGGGCACGCTAGATACGCAGTATTTT. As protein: CASSFLEGTLDTQYF.

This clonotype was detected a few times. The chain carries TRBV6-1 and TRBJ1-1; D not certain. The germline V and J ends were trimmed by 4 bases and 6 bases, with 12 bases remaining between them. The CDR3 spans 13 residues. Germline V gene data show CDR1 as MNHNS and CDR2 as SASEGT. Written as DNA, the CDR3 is TGTGCCAGCAGTGCCATGTTTAGCGCTGAAGCTTTCTTT. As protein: CASSAMFSAEAFF.

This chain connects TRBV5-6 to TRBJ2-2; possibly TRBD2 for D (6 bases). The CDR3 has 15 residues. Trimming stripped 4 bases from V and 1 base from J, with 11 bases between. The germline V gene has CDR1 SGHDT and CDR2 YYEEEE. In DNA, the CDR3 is TGTGCCAGCAGCCCCCTAGCGCTGAACACCGGGGAGCTGTTTTTT. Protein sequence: CASSPLALNTGELFF.

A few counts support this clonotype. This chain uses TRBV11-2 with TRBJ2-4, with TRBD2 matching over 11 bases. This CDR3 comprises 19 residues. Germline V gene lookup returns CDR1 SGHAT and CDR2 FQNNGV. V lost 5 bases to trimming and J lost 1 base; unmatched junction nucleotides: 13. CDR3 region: CASSELAGAWIVAKNIQYF. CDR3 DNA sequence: TGTGCCAGCAGCGAACTAGCGGGAGCCTGGATTGTGGCCAAAAACATTCAGTACTTC.

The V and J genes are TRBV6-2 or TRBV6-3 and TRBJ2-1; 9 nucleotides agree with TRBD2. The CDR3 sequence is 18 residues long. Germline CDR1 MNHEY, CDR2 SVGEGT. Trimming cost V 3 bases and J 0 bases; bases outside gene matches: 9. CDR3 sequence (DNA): TGTGCCAGCAGTTATGAGTGGGGTAGCGGGAGCTCCTACAATGAGCAGTTCTTC. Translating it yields CASSYEWGSGSSYNEQFF.

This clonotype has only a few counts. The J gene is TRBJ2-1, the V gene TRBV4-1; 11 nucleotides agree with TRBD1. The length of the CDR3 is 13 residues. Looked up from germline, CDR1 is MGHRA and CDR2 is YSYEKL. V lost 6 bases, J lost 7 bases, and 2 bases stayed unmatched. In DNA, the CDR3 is TGCGCCAGCAGAGGGACAGGGGGAAATGAGCAGTTCTTC. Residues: CASRGTGGNEQFF.

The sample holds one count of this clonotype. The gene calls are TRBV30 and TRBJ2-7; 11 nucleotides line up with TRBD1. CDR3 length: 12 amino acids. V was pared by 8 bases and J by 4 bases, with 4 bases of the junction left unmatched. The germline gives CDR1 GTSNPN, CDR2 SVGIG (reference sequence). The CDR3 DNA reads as TGTGCCGCGGGACAGGGGGTATACGAGCAGTACTTC. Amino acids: CAAGQGVYEQYF.

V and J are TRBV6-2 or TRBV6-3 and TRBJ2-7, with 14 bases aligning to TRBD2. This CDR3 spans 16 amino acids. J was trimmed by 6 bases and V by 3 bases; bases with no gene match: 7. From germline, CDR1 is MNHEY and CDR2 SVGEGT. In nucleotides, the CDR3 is TGTGCCAGCAGTTATTGGACTAGCGGGAGGCCCCCCGAGCAGTACTTC. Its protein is CASSYWTSGRPPEQYF.

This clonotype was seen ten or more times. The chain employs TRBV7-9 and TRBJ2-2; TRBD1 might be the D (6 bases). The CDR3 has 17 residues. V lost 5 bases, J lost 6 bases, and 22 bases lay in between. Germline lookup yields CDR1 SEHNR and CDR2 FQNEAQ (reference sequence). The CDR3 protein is CASSQTQGRSGAGELFF. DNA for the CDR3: TGTGCCAGCAGCCAGACACAGGGAAGGAGTGGGGCCGGGGAGCTGTTTTTT.

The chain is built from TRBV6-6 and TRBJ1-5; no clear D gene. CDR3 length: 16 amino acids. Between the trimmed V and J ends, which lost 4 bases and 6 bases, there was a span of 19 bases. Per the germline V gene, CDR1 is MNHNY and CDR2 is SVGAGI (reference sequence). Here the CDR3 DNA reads TGTGCCAGCAGTTTTCCTGCCGACCCGTTAGGTCAGCCCCAGCATTTT. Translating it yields CASSFPADPLGQPQHF.

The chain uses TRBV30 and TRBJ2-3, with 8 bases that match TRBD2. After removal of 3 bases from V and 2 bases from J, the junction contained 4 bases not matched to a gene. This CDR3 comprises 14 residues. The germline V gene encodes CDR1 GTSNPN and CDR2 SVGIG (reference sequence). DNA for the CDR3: TGTGCCTGGAGCACTAGCGGTAACACAGATACGCAGTATTTT. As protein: CAWSTSGNTDTQYF.

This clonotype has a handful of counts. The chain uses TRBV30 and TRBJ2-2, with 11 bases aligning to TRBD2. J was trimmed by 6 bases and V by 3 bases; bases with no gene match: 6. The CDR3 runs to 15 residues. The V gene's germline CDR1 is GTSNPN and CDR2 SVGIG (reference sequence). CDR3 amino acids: CAWRRTSGRAGELFF. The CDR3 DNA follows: TGTGCCTGGAGACGGACTAGCGGGCGAGCCGGGGAGCTGTTTTTT.

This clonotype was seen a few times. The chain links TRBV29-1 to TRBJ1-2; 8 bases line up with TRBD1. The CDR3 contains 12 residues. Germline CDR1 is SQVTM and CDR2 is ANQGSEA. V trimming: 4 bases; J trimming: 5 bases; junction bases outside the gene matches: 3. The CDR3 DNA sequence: TGCAGCGTTGGGGACAGGTTTTATGGCTACACCTTC. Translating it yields CSVGDRFYGYTF.

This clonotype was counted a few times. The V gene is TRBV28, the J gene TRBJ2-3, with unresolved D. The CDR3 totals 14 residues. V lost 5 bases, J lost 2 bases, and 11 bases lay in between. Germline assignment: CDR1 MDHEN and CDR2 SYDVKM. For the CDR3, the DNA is TGTGCCAGCAGTCTTCTTACCTCCACAGATACGCAGTATTTT. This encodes CASSLLTSTDTQYF.

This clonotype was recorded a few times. The CDR3 bases are TGCAGCGTTGGGCCTCGGGGCTACACCTTC. This encodes CSVGPRGYTF. The chain combines TRBV29-1 with TRBJ1-2, with D uncertain. Trimming pared 4 bases from V and 8 bases from J, leaving 8 bases between. Germline assignment: CDR1 SQVTM and CDR2 ANQGSEA. The CDR3 extends over 10 amino acids.

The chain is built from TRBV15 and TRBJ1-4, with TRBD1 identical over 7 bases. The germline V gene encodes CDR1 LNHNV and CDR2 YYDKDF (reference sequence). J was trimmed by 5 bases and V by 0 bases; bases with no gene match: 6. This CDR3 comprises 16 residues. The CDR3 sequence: CATSRDWTGRNEKLFF. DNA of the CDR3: TGTGCCACCAGCAGAGACTGGACAGGACGAAATGAAAAACTGTTTTTT. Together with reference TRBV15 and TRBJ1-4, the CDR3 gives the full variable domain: DAMVIQNPRYQVTQFGKPVTLSCSQTLNHNVMYWYQQKSSQAPKLLFHYYDKDFNNEADTPDNFQSRRPNTSFCFLDIRSPGLGDTAMYLCATSRDWTGRNEKLFFGSGTQLSVL.